These 2 T cell receptor beta chains originate from one sample sequenced in a study of blood T cells in healthy people across ages. Sample-barcoded 5' priming and a J-beta primer mix drove a second PCR of about 6 to 11 cycles. TCRdb used MiXCR to reprocess the 5' RACE reads, holding one entry per CDR3 protein. The sample carries about 900,000 distinct CDR3 sequences, about 44% recorded once. Sequenced material: blood. These receptors all stem from a young man in good health.

Comment on this clonotype: At one end, the junction sequence differs from germline, possibly due to a read error. V and J are TRBV7-7 and TRBJ1-2, with TRBD1 matching over 12 bases. Per germline, CDR1 SSHAT and CDR2 FNYEAQ (reference sequence). The CDR3 length is 19 residues. The CDR3 here is CASSLARLGTGGENYGYAF. In DNA form, the CDR3 reads TGCGCTAGCAGCTTAGCTCGATTGGGGACAGGGGGCGAGAACTATGGCTACGCCTTC.

In this sample, this clonotype turned up many times. The gene calls are TRBV20-1 and TRBJ2-1; a weak D match, TRBD2 (6 bases). The germline CDR1 and CDR2 sequences are DFQATT and SNEGSKA (reference sequence). The ends were cut back, 6 bases at V and 4 bases at J, with 19 bases in the middle. The CDR3 length is 15 residues. CDR3 DNA sequence: TGCAGTGCACCCACCCCGGGACTGGATTACAATGAGCAGTTCTTC. Its protein is CSAPTPGLDYNEQFF.